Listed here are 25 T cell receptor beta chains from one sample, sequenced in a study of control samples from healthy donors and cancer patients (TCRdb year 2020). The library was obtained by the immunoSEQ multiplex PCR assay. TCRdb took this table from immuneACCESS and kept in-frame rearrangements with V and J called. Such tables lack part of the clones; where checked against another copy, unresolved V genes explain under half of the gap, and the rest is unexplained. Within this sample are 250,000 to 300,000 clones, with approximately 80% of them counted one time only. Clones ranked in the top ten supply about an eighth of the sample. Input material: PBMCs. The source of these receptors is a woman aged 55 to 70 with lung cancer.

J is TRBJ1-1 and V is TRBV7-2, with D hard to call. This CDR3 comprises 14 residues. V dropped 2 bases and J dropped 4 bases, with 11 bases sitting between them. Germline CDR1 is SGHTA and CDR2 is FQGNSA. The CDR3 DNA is TGTGCCAGCAGCTTAACAGTGGGGAGCACTGAAGCTTTCTTT. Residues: CASSLTVGSTEAFF.

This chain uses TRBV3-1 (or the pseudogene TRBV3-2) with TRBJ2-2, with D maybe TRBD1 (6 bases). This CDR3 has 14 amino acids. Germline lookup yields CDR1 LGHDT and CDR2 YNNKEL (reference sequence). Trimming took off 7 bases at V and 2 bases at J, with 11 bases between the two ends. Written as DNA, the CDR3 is TGTGCCAGCACGCAGGGACACAACACCGGGGAGCTGTTTTTT. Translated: CASTQGHNTGELFF.

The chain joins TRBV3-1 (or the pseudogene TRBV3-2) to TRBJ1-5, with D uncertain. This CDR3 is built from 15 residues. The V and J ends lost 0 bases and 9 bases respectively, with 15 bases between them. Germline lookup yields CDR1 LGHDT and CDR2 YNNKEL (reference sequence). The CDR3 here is CASSQDPLVGGPQHF. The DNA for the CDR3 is TGTGCCAGCAGCCAAGATCCTCTAGTGGGCGGGCCCCAGCATTTT.

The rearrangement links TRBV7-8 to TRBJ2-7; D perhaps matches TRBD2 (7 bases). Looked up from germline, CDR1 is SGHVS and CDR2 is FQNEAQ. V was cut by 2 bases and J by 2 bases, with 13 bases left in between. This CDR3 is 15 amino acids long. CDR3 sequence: CASSLRGLAAYEQYF. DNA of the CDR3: TGTGCCAGCAGCTTACGGGGGCTAGCGGCCTACGAGCAGTACTTC.

The CDR3 DNA reads TGCAGTGCTAGAGATGGGCCGGAGCAGTACTTC. This codes for CSARDGPEQYF. The V and J genes are TRBV20-1 and TRBJ2-7; no definite D call. Trimming cost V 0 bases and J 7 bases, with 7 bases left between them. CDR3 length: 11 residues. Per the germline V gene, CDR1 is DFQATT and CDR2 is SNEGSKA (reference sequence).

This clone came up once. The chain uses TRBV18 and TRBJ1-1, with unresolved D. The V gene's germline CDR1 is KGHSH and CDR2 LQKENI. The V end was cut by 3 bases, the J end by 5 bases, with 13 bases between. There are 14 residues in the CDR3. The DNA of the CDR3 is TGTGCCAGCTCACCTTTTGAGGGTTGGACTGAAGCTTTCTTT. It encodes CASSPFEGWTEAFF.

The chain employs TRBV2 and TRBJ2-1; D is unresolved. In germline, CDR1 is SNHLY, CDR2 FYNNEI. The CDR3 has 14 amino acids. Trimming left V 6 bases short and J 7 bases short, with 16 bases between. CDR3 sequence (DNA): TGTGCCAGCAGCCCCGCTGGCAGAACAAATGAGCAGTTCTTC. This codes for CASSPAGRTNEQFF.

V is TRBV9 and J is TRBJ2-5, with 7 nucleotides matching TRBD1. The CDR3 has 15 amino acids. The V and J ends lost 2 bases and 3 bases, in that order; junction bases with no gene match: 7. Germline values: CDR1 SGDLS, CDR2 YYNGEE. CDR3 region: CASSVSGGNEETQYF. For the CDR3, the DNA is TGTGCCAGCAGCGTCTCAGGGGGTAATGAAGAGACCCAGTACTTC.

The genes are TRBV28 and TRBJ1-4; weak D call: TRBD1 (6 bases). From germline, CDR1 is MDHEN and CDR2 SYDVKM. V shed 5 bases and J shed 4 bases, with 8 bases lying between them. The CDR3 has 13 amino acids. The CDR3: CASSRQVNEKLFF. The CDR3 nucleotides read TGTGCCAGCAGTAGACAGGTTAATGAAAAACTGTTTTTT. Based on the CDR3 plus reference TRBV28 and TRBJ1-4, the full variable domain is DVKVTQSSRYLVKRTGEKVFLECVQDMDHENMFWYRQDPGLGLRLIYFSYDVKMKEKGDIPEGYSVSREKKERFSLILESASTNQTSMYLCASSRQVNEKLFFGSGTQLSVL.

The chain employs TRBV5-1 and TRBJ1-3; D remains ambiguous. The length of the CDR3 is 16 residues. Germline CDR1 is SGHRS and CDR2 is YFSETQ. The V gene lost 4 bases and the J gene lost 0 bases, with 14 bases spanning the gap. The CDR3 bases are TGCGCCAGCAGCGTGGAGGGCTCATTCTCTGGAAACACCATATATTTT. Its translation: CASSVEGSFSGNTIYF. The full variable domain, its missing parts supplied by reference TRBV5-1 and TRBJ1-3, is KAGVTQTPRYLIKTRGQQVTLSCSPISGHRSVSWYQQTPGQGLQFLFEYFSETQRNKGNFPGRFSGRQFSNSRSEMNVSTLELGDSALYLCASSVEGSFSGNTIYFGEGSWLTVV.

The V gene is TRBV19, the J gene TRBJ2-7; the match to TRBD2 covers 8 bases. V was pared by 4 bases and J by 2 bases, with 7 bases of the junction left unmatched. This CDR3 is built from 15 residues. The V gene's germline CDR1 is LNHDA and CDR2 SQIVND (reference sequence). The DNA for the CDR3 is TGTGCCAGTAGTAAACTAGCGGAATGGCCCTACGAGCAGTACTTC. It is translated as CASSKLAEWPYEQYF.

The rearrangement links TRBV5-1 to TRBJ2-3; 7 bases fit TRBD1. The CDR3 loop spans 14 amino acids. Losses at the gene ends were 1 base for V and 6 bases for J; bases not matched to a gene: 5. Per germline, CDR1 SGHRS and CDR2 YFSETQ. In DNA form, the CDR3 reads TGCGCCAGCAGCTTGATACAGGGGTCGGATACGCAGTATTTT. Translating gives CASSLIQGSDTQYF.

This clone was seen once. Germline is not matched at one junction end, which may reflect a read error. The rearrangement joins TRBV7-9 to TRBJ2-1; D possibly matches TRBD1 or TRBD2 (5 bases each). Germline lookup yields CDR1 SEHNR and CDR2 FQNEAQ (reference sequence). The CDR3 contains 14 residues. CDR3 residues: CASSLAQGVSEQFF. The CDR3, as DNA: TGTGCCAGCAGCCTAGCCCAAGGGGTCAGTGAGCAGTTCTTC.

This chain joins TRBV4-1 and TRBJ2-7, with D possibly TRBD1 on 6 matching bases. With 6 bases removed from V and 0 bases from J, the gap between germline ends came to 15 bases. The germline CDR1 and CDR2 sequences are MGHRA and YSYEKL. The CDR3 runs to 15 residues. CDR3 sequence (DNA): TGCGCCAGCAGACCGGACAGTTCCCTCTCCTACGAGCAGTACTTC. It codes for CASRPDSSLSYEQYF.

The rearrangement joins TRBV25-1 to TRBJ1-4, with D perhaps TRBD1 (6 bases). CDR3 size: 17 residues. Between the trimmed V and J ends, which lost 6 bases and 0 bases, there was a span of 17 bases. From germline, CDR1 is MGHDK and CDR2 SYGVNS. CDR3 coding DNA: TGTGCCAGCAGGGCCGAAGGGGGTGGTGCAACTAATGAAAAACTGTTTTTT. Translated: CASRAEGGGATNEKLFF. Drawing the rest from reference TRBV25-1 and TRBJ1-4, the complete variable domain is EADIYQTPRYLVIGTGKKITLECSQTMGHDKMYWYQQDPGMELHLIHYSYGVNSTEKGDLSSESTVSRIRTEHFPLTLESARPSHTSQYLCASRAEGGGATNEKLFFGSGTQLSVL.

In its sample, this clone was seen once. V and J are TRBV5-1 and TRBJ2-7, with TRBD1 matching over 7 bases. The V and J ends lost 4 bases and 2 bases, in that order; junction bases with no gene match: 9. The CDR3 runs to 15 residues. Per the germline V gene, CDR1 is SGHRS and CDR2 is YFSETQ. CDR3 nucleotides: TGCGCCAGCAGCACAAGACAGGGCGAAGCCTACGAGCAGTACTTC. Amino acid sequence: CASSTRQGEAYEQYF.

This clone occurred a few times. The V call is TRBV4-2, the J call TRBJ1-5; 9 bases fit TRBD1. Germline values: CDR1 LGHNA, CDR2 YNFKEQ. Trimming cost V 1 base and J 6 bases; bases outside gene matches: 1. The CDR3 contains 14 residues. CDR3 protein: CASSQGQGVQPQHF. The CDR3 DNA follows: TGTGCCAGCAGCCAAGGACAGGGGGTTCAGCCCCAGCATTTT.

The CDR3 DNA reads as TGTGCCAGCAGTTTAAGGCGACTAGCGATCAACGAGCAGTACTTC. Its translation is CASSLRRLAINEQYF. The rearrangement uses TRBV27 and TRBJ2-7; 8 positions agree with TRBD2. The CDR3 has 15 amino acids. Trimming at V came to 2 bases and at J to 5 bases, leaving 8 bases not matched to a gene. Germline CDR1 MNHEY, CDR2 SMNVEV (reference sequence).

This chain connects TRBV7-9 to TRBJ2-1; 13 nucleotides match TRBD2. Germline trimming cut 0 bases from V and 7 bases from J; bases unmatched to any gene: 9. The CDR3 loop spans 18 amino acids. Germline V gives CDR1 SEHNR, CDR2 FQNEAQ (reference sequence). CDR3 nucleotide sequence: TGTGCCAGCAGCTTAGCGGCCCTCACTAGCGGGAGGGCAAATGAGCAGTTCTTC. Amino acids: CASSLAALTSGRANEQFF.

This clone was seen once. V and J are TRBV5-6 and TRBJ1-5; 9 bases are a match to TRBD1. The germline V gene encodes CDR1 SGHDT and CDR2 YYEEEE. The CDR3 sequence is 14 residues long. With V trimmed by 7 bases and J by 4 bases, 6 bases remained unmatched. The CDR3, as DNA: TGTGCCAGCCAATACAGGGGGCAAAATCAGCCCCAGCATTTT. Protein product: CASQYRGQNQPQHF.

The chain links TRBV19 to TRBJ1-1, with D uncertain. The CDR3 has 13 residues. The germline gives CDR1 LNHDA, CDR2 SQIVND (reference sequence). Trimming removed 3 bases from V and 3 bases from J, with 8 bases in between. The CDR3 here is CASSIEGYTEAFF. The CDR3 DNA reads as TGTGCCAGTAGTATTGAGGGATACACTGAAGCTTTCTTT. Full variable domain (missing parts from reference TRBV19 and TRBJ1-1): DGGITQSPKYLFRKEGQNVTLSCEQNLNHDAMYWYRQDPGQGLRLIYYSQIVNDFQKGDIAEGYSVSREKKESFPLTVTSAQKNPTAFYLCASSIEGYTEAFFGQGTRLTVV.

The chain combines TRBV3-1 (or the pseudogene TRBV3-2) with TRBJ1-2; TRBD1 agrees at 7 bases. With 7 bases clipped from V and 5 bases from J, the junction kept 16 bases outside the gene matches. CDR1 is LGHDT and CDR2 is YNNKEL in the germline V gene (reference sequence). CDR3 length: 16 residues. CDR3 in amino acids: CASTVGTAANRYGYTF. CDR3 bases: TGTGCCAGCACCGTAGGGACAGCGGCTAATCGTTATGGCTACACCTTC.

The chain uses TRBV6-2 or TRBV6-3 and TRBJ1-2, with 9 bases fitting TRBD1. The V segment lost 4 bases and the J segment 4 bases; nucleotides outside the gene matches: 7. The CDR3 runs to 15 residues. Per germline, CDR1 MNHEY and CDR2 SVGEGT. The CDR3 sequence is CASSFTGTGTYGYTF. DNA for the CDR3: TGTGCCAGCAGTTTTACCGGGACAGGGACCTATGGCTACACCTTC.

This CDR3 is CASRKGEGPYNEQFF. The CDR3 DNA reads TGCGCCAGCAGGAAAGGGGAGGGCCCTTACAATGAGCAGTTCTTC. The chain uses TRBV4-1 and TRBJ2-1; 7 positions agree with TRBD2. The J segment lost 4 bases and the V segment lost 6 bases, leaving 9 bases of the junction unmatched. Germline CDR1 reads MGHRA; CDR2 reads YSYEKL. The CDR3 is made up of 15 amino acids.

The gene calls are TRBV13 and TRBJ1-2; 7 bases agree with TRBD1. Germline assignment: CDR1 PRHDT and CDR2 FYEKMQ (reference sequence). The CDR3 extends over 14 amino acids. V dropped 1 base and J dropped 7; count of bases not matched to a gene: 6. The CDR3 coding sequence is TGTGCCAGCAGCTTAGCTGACAGGGCAGGTGGCTACACCTTC. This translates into CASSLADRAGGYTF.